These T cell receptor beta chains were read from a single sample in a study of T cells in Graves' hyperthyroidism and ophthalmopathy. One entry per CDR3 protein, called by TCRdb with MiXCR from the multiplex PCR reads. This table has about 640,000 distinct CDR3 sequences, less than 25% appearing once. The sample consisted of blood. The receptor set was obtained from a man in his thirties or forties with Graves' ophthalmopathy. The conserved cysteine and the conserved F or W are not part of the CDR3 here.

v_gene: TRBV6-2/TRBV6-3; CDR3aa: ASSDSRGSSYNEQF
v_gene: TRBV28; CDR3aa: ASSLLDTNGNEQF
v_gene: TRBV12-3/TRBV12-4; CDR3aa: ASSFRMGTSTDTQY
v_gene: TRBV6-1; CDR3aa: ASSEQGANIQY
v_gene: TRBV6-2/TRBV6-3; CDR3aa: ASCPGLADRSDTQY
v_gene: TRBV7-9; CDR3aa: ASSLWSRESNQPQH
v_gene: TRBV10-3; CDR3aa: AISDPGTSGISEQY
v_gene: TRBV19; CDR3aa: ASSIVRLAGKTYVQY
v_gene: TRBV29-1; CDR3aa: SVVERQGTSPNTEAF
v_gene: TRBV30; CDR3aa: AWSVGYNQPQH
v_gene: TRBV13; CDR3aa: ASSFVRLAGGTDTQY
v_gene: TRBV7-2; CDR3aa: ASSFRFGSYNEQF
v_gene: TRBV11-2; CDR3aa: ASSLGAGQSSYEQY
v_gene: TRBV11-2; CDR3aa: ASSLDRNSDNEQF
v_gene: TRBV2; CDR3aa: ASSLTGVGDYGYT
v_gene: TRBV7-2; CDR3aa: ASSSLGTSGINTDTQY
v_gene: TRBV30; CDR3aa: ASKDKNTEAF
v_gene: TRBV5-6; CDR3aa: ASSPGTSGTFRDTQY
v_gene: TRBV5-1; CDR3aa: ASSSTGRENEKLF
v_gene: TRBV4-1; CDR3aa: ASSQDGGRKLF
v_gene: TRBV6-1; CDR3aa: ASNPGNTEAF
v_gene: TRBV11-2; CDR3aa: ASSLATGAGGTYEQY
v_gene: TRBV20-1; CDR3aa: SAPPAGSYGYT
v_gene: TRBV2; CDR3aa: ASYGTSTDTQY
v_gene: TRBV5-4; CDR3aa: ASSSDGGGTDTQY
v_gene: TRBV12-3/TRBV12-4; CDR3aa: ASRETGGTLHGQF
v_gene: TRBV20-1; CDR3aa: SARKVPSYNEQF
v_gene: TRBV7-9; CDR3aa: ASSSGTGPLEQY
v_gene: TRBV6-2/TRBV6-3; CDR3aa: ASEGSGRNEQF
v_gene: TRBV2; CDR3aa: ASSVGLRGHGELF
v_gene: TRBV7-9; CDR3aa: ASSHDMNTGELF
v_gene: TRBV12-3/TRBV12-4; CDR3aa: ASGETGGGTEAF
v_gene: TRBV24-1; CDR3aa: ATSDFAGEQY
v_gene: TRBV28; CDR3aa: ASSFPLRTGGTYEQY
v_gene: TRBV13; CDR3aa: ASSLGGYWSGNTIY
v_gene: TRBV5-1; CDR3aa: ASSLLGGLSGNTIY
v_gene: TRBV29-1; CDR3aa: SVQFGWLAGGRSTDTQY